This T cell receptor (beta chain) is from a study of T cell responses to AZD1222 COVID-19 vaccine. The overall study: Investigators merged groups given second doses at roughly 4 or roughly 12 weeks.

The CDR3 totals 15 residues. With V trimmed by 2 bases and J by 4 bases, 7 bases remained unmatched. Germline assignment: CDR1 SGHRS and CDR2 YFSETQ. In regard to this clone: The target antigen is unknown.

Study-wide findings and caveats: At baseline, just five or six AZD1222 recipients tested seropositive. Breadth and depth of Spike-specific TCRs rose after two AZD1222 doses. Repertoire sampling was restricted to post-peak T cell response timepoints.

Only in-frame clones appear in the TCRdb table, and some are missing; sequencing was by immunoSEQ multiplex PCR. The sample lists about 130,000 clones; 80% to 90% were seen once. The sequence was collected from an adult in good health. The chain recombines TRBV5-1 with TRBJ1-2; 8 bases fit TRBD1. The source material was peripheral blood, sampled on day 0 of AZD1222 vaccination. The CDR3 loop reads CASSLTPGQGYGYTF. CDR3 bases: TGCGCCAGCAGCTTAACCCCCGGACAGGGCTATGGCTACACCTTC.